The clone carrying this TCR beta chain was counted a few times. Per the original methods: Amplification with reference gene primers provided the estimates of nucleated cell counts. Sequencing was performed with immunoSEQ multiplex PCR; in TCRdb, only in-frame clones are kept and a portion is missing. The V and J calls and clone size are taken from that table; D and trimming were inferred from the DNA. The top ten hold around a quarter of the sample, which has 100,000 to 150,000 clones, 75% to 90% seen once. V was clipped by 9 bases and J by 1 base, with 13 bases between them. This CDR3 is built from 14 residues. The data were obtained in a study of blood T cell repertoires in COVID-19.

This sequence was found in an older man with active or convalescent COVID-19. The chain recombines TRBV23-1 with TRBJ2-4; tentative D call: TRBD2 (5 bases). TRBV23-1 is designated an ORF whose function remains uncertain. The sequenced sample was peripheral blood. The CDR3 DNA is TGCGCCAGTGGCACGGAGGAGGCCAAAAACATTCAGTACTTC. This codes for CASGTEEAKNIQYF.